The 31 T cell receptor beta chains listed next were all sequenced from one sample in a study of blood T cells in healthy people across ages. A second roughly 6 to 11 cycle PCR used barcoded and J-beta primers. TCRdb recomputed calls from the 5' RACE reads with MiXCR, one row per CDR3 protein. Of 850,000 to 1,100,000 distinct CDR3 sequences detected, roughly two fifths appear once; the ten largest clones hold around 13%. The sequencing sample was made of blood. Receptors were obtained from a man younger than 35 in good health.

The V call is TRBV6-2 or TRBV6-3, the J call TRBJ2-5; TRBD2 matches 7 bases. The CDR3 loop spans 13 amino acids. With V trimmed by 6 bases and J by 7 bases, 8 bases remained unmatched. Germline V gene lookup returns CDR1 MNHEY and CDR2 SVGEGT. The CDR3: CASSPTSEATQYF. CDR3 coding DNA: TGTGCCAGCAGCCCTACTAGCGAGGCGACCCAGTACTTC.

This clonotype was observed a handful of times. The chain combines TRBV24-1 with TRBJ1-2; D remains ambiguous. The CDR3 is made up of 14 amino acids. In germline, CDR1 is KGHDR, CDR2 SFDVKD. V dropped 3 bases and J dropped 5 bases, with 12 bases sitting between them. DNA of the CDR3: TGTGCCACCAGTGATCCACAGTACTCTTATGGCTACACCTTC. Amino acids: CATSDPQYSYGYTF.

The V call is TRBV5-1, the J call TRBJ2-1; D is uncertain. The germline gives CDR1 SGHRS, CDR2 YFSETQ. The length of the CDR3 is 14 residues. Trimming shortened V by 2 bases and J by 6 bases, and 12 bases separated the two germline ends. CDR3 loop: CASSFGPKGNEQFF. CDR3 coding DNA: TGCGCCAGCAGCTTCGGGCCCAAAGGCAATGAGCAGTTCTTC.

The CDR3 spells CASSHRQGLGNEKLFF. The DNA for the CDR3 is TGTGCCAGCAGTCACCGACAGGGTCTGGGTAATGAAAAACTGTTTTTT. V is TRBV25-1 and J is TRBJ1-4; 7 nucleotides align to TRBD1. Losses at the gene ends were 5 bases for V and 4 bases for J; bases not matched to a gene: 10. This CDR3 has 16 residues. The germline CDR1 and CDR2 sequences are MGHDK and SYGVNS. Based on the CDR3 plus reference TRBV25-1 and TRBJ1-4, the full variable domain is EADIYQTPRYLVIGTGKKITLECSQTMGHDKMYWYQQDPGMELHLIHYSYGVNSTEKGDLSSESTVSRIRTEHFPLTLESARPSHTSQYLCASSHRQGLGNEKLFFGSGTQLSVL.

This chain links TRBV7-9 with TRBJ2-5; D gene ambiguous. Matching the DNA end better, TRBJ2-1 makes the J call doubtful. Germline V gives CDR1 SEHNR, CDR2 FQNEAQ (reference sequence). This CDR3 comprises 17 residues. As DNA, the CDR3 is TGTGCCAGCAGCACCTTCGGCCGGCAGGTAGAACAAGAGACCCAGTTCTTC. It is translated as CASSTFGRQVEQETQFF.

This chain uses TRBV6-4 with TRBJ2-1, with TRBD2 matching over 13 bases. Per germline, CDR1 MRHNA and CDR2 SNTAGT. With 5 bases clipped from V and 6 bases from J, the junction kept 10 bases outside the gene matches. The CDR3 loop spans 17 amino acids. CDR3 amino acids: CASSFHLTSGGANEQFF. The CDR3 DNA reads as TGTGCCAGCAGTTTCCATCTAACTAGCGGGGGGGCCAATGAGCAGTTCTTC.

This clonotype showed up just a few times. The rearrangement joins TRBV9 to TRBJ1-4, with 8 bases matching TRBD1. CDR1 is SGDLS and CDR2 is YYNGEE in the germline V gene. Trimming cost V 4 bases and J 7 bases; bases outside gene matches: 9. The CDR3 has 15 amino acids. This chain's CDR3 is CASSPLDRVVEKLFF. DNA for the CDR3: TGTGCCAGCAGCCCCCTGGACAGGGTGGTTGAAAAACTGTTTTTT.

CDR3 in amino acids: CASSYETGGPDTQYF. CDR3 bases: TGTGCCAGCAGTTACGAGACAGGGGGCCCAGATACGCAGTATTTT. The chain recombines TRBV6-5 with TRBJ2-3; 10 nucleotides line up with TRBD1. In germline, CDR1 is MNHEY, CDR2 SVGAGI. This CDR3 has 15 amino acids. V shed 2 bases and J 4 bases; nucleotides not matched to a gene: 3.

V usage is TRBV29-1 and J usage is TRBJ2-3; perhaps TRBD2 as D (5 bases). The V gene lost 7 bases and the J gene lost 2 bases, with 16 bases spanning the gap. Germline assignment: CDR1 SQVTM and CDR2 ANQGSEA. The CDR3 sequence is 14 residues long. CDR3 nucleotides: TGCAGCGCCATAGAGGGCAGCCTCACAGATACGCAGTATTTT. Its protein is CSAIEGSLTDTQYF.

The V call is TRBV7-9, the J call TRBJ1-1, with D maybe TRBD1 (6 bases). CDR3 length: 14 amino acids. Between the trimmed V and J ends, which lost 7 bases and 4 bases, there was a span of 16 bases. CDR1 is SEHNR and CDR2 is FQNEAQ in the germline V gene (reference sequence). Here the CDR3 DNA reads TGTGCCAGCACCTCCGGGGGGCCCGGCACTGAAGCTTTCTTT. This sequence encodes CASTSGGPGTEAFF.

The CDR3 protein is CAGVRGIIGELFF. For the CDR3, the DNA is TGTGCCGGCGTGAGGGGAATTATCGGGGAGCTGTTTTTT. This chain uses TRBV12-3 or TRBV12-4 with TRBJ2-2; D could derive from TRBD1 or TRBD2 (5 bases each). With 11 bases removed from V and 7 bases from J, the gap between germline ends came to 17 bases. The CDR3 has 13 amino acids.

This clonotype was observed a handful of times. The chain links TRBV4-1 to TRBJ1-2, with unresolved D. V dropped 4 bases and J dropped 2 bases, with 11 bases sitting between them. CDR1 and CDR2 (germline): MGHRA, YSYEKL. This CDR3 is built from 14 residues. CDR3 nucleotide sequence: TGCGCCAGCAGCCCGGTCGGGTTGAACTATGGCTACACCTTC. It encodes CASSPVGLNYGYTF.

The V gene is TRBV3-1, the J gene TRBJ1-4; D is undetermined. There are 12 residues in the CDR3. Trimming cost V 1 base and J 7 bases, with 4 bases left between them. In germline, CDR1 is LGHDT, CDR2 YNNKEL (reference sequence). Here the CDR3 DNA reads TGTGCCAGCAGCCAAGTCAGTGAAAAACTGTTTTTT. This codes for CASSQVSEKLFF. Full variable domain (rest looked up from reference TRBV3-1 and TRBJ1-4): DTAVSQTPKYLVTQMGNDKSIKCEQNLGHDTMYWYKQDSKKFLKIMFSYNNKELIINETVPNRFSPKSPDKAHLNLHINSLELGDSAVYFCASSQVSEKLFFGSGTQLSVL.

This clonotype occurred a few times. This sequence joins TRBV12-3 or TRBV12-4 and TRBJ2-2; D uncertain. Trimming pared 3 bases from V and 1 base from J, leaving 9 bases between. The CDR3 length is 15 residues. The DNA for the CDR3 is TGTGCCAGCAGTTTGCGACGGAAGAACACCGGGGAGCTGTTTTTT. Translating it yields CASSLRRKNTGELFF.

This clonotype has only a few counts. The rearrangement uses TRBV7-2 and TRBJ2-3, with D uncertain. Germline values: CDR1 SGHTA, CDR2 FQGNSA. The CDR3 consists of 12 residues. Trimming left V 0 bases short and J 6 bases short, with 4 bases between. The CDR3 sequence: CASSLAYDTQYF. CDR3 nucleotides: TGTGCCAGCAGCTTAGCGTACGATACGCAGTATTTT. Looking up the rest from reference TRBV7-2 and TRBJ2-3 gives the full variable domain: GAGVSQSPSNKVTEKGKDVELRCDPISGHTALYWYRQSLGQGLEFLIYFQGNSAPDKSGLPSDRFSAERTGGSVSTLTIQRTQQEDSAVYLCASSLAYDTQYFGPGTRLTVL.

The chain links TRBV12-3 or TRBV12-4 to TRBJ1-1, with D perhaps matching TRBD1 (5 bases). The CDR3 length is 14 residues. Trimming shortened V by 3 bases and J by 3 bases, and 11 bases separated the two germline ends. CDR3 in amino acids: CASSFPPGDTEAFF. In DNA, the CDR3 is TGTGCCAGCAGTTTCCCCCCGGGGGACACTGAAGCTTTCTTT.

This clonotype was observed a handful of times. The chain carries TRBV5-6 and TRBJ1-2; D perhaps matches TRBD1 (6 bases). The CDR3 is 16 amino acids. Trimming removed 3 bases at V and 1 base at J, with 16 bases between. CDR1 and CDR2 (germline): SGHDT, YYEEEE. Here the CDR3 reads CASSSRDTRLNYGYTF. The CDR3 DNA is TGTGCCAGCAGCTCTCGGGACACACGACTTAACTATGGCTACACCTTC.

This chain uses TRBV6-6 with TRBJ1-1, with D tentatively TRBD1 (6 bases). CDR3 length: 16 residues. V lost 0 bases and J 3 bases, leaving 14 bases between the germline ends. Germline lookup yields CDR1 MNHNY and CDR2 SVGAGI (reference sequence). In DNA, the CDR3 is TGTGCCAGCAGTTACTCCCCGCCGGGGGCGGACACTGAAGCTTTCTTT. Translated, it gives CASSYSPPGADTEAFF.

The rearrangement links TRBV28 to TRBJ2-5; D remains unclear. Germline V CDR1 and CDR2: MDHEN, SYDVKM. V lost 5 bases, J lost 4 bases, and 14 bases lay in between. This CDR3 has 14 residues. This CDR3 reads CASSPALSGETQYF. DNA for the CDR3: TGTGCCAGCAGTCCGGCACTCTCAGGAGAGACCCAGTACTTC.

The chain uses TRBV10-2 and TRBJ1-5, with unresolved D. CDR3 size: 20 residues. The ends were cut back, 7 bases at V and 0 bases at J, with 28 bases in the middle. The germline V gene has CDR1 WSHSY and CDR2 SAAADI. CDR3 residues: CASKESPSSGVGYSNQPQHF. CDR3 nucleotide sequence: TGCGCCAGCAAAGAATCTCCTTCGTCGGGTGTCGGGTATAGCAATCAGCCCCAGCATTTT.

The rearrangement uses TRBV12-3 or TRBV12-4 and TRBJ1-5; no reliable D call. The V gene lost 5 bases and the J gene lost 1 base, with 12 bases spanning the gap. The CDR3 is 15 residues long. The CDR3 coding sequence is TGTGCCAGCAGTACCACCGACCGGAGCAATCAGCCCCAGCATTTT. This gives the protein CASSTTDRSNQPQHF.

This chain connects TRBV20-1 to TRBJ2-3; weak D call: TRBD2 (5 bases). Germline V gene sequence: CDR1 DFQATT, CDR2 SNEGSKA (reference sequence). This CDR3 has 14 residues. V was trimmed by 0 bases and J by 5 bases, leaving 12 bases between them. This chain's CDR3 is CSARDPGMGDTQYF. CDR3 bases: TGCAGTGCTAGAGATCCCGGGATGGGAGATACGCAGTATTTT.

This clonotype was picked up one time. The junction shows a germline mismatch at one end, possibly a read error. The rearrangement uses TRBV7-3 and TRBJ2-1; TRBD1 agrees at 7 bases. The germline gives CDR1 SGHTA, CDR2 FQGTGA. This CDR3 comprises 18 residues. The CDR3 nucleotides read TGTACCAGCAGCTTAAGGGGGCTGGGGCAGGCTATCTACAATGAGCAGTTCTTC. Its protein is CTSSLRGLGQAIYNEQFF.

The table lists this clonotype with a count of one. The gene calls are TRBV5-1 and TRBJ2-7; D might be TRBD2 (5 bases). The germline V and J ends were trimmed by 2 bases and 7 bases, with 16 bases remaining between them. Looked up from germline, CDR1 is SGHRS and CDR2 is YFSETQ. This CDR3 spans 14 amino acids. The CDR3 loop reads CASSLRGSDNEQYF. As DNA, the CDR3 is TGCGCCAGCAGCTTACGGGGAAGCGACAATGAGCAGTACTTC.

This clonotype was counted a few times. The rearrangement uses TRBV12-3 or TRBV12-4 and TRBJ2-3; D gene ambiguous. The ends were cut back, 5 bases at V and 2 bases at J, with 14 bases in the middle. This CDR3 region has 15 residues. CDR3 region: CASSPQRALTDTQYF. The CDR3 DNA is TGTGCCAGCAGTCCGCAACGGGCCCTCACAGATACGCAGTATTTT.

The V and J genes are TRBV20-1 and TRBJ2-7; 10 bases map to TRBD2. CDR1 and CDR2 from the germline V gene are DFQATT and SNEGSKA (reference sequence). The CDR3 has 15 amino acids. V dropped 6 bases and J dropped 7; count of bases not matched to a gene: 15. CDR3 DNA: TGCAGTGCCCAATCGGCTAGCGGGGGCTACAATGAGCAGTACTTC. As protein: CSAQSASGGYNEQYF.

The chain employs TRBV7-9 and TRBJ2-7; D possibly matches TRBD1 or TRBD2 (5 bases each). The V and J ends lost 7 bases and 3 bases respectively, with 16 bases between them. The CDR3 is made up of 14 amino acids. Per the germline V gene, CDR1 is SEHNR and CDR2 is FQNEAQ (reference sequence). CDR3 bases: TGTGCCAGCACCGCCCGGGACCGGTACTACGAGCAGTACTTC. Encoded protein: CASTARDRYYEQYF.

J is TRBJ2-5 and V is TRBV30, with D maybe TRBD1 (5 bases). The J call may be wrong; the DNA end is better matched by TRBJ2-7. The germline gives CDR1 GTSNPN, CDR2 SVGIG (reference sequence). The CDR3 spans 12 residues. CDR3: CACSDRSYEQYF. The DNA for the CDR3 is TGTGCCTGCAGCGACAGATCCTACGAGCAGTACTTC.

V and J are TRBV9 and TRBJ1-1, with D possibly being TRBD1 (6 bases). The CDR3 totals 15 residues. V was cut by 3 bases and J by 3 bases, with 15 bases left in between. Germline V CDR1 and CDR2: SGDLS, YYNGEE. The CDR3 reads CASSGVTGDDTEAFF. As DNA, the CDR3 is TGTGCCAGCAGCGGAGTGACAGGAGACGACACTGAAGCTTTCTTT.

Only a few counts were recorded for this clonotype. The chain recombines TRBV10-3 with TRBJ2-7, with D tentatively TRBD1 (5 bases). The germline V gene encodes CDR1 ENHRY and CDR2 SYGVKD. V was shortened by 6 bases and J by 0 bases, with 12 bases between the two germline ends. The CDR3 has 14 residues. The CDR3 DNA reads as TGTGCCATCAGCGTGACAGTACCCTCCTACGAGCAGTACTTC. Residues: CAISVTVPSYEQYF.

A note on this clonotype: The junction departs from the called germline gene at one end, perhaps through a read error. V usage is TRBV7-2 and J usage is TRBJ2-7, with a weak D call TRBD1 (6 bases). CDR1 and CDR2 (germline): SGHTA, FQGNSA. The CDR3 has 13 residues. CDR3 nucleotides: TGTGCCAGCACCTACCTACAGGGCTACGAGCAATACTTC. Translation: CASTYLQGYEQYF.